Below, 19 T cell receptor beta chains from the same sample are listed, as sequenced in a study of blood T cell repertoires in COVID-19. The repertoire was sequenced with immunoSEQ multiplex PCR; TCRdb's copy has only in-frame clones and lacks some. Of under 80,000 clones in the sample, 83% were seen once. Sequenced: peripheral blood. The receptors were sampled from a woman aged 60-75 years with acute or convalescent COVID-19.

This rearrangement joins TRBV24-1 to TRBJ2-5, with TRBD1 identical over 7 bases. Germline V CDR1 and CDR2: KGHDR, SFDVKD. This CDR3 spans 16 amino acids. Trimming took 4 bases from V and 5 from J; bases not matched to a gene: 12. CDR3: CATSDPDRRGVETQYF. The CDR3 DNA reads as TGTGCCACCAGTGACCCGGACAGGAGAGGTGTGGAGACCCAGTACTTC.

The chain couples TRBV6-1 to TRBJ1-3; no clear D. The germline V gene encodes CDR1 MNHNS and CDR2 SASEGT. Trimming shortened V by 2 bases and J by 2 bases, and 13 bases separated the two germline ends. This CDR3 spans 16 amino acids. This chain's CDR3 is CASSESAARPGNTIYF. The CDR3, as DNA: TGTGCCAGCAGTGAATCTGCGGCCCGACCTGGAAACACCATATATTTT.

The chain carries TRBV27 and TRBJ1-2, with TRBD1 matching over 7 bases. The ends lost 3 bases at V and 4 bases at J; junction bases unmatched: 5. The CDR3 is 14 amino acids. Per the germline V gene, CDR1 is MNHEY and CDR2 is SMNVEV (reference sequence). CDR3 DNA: TGTGCCAGCAGTTTCTCCGGGGACAGCTATGGCTACACCTTC. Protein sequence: CASSFSGDSYGYTF.

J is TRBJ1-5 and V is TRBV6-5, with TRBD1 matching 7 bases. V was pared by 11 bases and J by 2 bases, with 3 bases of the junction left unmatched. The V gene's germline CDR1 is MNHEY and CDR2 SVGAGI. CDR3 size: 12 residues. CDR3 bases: TGTGCCGCCGGGACAGGCAATCAGCCCCAGCATTTT. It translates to CAAGTGNQPQHF.

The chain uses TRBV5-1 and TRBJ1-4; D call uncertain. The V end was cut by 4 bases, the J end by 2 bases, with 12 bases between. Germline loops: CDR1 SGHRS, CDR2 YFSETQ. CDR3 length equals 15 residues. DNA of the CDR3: TGCGCCAGCAGCCGGGAGGGTTTCACTAATGAAAAACTGTTTTTT. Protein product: CASSREGFTNEKLFF.

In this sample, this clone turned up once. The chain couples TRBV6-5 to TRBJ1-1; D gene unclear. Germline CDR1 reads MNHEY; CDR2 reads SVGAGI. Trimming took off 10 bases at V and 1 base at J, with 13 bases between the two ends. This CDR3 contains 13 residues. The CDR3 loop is CAILTEGNTEAFF. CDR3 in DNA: TGTGCCATCCTGACCGAGGGGAACACTGAAGCTTTCTTT.

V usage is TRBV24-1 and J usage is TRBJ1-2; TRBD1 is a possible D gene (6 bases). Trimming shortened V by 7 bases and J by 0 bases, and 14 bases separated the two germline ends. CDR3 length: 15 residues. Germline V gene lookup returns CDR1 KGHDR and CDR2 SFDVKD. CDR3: CATRSGGGPNYGYTF. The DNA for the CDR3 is TGTGCCACCAGAAGCGGGGGGGGCCCTAACTATGGCTACACCTTC.

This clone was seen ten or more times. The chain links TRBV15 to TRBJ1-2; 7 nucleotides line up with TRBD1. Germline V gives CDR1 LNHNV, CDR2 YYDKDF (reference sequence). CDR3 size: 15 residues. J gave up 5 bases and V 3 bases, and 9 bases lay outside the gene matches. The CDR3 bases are TGTGCCACCAGCAGCGCGCGACAGGGCCTTTATGGCTACACCTTC. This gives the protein CATSSARQGLYGYTF.

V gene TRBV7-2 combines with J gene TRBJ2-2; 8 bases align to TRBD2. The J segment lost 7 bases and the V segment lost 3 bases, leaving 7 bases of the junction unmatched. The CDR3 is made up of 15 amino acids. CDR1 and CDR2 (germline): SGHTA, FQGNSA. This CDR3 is CASSFGLATGGELFF. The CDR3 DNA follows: TGTGCCAGCAGCTTCGGACTAGCAACAGGCGGGGAGCTGTTTTTT.

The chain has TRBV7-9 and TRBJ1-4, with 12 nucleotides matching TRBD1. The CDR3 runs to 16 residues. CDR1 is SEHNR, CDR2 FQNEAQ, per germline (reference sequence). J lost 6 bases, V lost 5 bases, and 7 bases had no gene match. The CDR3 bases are TGTGCCAGCAGCCGCCCGGGACAGGGGGCGCATGAAAAACTGTTTTTT. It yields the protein CASSRPGQGAHEKLFF. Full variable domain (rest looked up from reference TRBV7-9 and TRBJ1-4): DTGVSQNPRHKITKRGQNVTFRCDPISEHNRLYWYRQTLGQGPEFLTYFQNEAQLEKSRLLSDRFSAERPKGSFSTLEIQRTEQGDSAMYLCASSRPGQGAHEKLFFGSGTQLSVL.

The DNA for the CDR3 is TGTGCCAGCAGTTACCCCGCACAATTGAATGGCTACACCTTC. Amino acids: CASSYPAQLNGYTF. V and J are TRBV6-2 or TRBV6-3 and TRBJ1-2; no firm D call. In germline, CDR1 is MNHEY, CDR2 SVGEGT. V lost 2 bases and J lost 6, with 13 bases in between. This CDR3 is built from 14 residues.

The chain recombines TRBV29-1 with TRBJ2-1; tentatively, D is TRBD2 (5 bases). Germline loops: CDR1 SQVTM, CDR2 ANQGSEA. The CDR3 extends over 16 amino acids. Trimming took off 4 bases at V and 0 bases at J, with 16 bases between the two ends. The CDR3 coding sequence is TGCAGCGTTGTTCCCTTCGGGAAAAGCTCCTACAATGAGCAGTTCTTC. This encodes CSVVPFGKSSYNEQFF.

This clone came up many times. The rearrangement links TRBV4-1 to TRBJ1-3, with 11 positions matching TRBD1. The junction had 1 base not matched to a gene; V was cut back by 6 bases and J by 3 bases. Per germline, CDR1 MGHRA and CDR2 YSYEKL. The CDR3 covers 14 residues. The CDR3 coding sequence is TGCGCCAGCAGGGGGACAGGGGGTGGAAACACCATATATTTT. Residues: CASRGTGGGNTIYF.

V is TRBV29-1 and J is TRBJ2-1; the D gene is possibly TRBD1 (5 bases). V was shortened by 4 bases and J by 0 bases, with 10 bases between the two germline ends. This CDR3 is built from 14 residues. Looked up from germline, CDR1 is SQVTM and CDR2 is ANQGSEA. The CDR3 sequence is CSVVGQSSYNEQFF. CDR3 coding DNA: TGCAGCGTTGTTGGACAAAGCTCCTACAATGAGCAGTTCTTC.

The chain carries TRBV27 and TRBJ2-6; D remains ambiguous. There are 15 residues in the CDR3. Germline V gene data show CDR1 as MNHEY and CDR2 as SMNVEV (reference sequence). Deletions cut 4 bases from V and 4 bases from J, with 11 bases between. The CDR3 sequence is CASSSPVVGANVLTF. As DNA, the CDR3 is TGTGCCAGCAGTTCCCCGGTGGTAGGGGCCAACGTCCTGACTTTC. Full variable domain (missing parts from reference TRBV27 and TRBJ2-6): EAQVTQNPRYLITVTGKKLTVTCSQNMNHEYMSWYRQDPGLGLRQIYYSMNVEVTDKGDVPEGYKVSRKEKRNFPLILESPSPNQTSLYFCASSSPVVGANVLTFGAGSRLTVL.

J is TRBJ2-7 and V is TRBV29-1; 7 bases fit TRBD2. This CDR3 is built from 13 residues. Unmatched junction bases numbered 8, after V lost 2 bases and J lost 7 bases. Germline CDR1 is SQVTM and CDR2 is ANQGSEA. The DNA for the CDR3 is TGCAGCGTTGAAAGTGCGGGAGCCCCTGAGCAGTACTTC. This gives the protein CSVESAGAPEQYF.

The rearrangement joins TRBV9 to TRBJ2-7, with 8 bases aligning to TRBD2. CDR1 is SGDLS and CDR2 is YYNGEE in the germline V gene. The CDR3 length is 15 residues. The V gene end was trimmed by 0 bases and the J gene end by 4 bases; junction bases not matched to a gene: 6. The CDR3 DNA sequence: TGTGCCAGCAGCGTAGACCTCTCGGGGGGGTACGAGCAGTACTTC. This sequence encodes CASSVDLSGGYEQYF.

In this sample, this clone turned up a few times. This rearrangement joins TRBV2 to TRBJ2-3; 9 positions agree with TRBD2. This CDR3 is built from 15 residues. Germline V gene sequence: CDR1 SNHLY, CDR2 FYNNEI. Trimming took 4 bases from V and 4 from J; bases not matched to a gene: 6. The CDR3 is CASSGGLALADTQYF. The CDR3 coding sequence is TGTGCCAGCAGTGGGGGACTAGCATTGGCAGATACGCAGTATTTT.

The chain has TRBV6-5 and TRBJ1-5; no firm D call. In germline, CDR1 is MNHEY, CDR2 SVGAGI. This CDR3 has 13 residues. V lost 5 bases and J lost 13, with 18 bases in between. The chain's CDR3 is CASSTAQWSNQHF. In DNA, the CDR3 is TGTGCCAGCAGTACCGCCCAGTGGTCCAATCAGCATTTT.